The present T cell receptor beta chain was sequenced within a study of cytotoxic CD8 clonotypes in ibrutinib-treated CLL. For the study at large: The subjects consisted of about 10 relapsed/refractory and around 15 treatment-naive individuals, with around 17 IGHV unmutated. Median treatment time before response sampling was over 9 months, range 6 to 36.

Deep sequencing aimed at 1 in 200,000 to 1 in 1 million T cells' resolution. Libraries were prepared by immunoSEQ multiplex PCR; TCRdb keeps only in-frame clonotypes and omits some of them. The table lists tens of thousands of clones, around 60% of them singletons. Notes on this clone: Its matching antigen is unknown. At one end the junction does not follow the germline gene, possibly because of a read error.

Study outcomes and limitations: Baseline levels were approached again at progression, after clonality had risen at ibrutinib response.

Germline V lookup: CDR1 SGHTA, CDR2 FQGTGA. The CDR3 has 14 residues. The source was PBMCs, collected before ibrutinib treatment. V and J are TRBV7-3 and TRBJ2-1, with 7 bases that match TRBD1. The TCR sequence derives from a human donor with chronic lymphocytic leukemia. The CDR3 nucleotides are TGTGCCAGCAGCTTAAGGGACAGAGACAACGAGCAGTTCTTC. This translates into CASSLRDRDNEQFF.